These 26 T cell receptor beta chains came from one sample sequenced in a study of response to subunit inactivated influenza vaccine. Each CDR3 protein is one row after TCRdb ran MiXCR on the RT-PCR reads. The data show 200,000 to 250,000 distinct CDR3 sequences, 9% to 15% seen once. The input for sequencing was non-naive T cells sorted from PBMCs, taken roughly 2 weeks before vaccination. The receptors stem from a man aged 50 to 59 who received an inactivated influenza vaccine.

In its sample, this clonotype was seen a few times. The CDR3 reads CASSSGLAGVEQFF. DNA for the CDR3: TGTGCCAGCAGCTCGGGACTAGCGGGGGTTGAGCAGTTCTTC. The chain employs TRBV6-2 or TRBV6-3 and TRBJ2-1; TRBD2 agrees at 14 bases. The CDR3 has 14 residues. Germline-derived CDR1 and CDR2 are MNHEY and SVGEGT. After removal of 6 bases from V and 9 bases from J, the junction contained 4 bases not matched to a gene.

V gene TRBV12-3 or TRBV12-4 combines with J gene TRBJ1-6; TRBD1 matches 9 bases. The CDR3 contains 14 residues. J lost 8 bases, V lost 5 bases, and 4 bases had no gene match. The CDR3 region has the DNA TGTGCCAGCAGTATAGGACAGGGGTATTCACCCCTCCACTTT. Translated: CASSIGQGYSPLHF.

The V call is TRBV19, the J call TRBJ2-7, with 7 bases aligning to TRBD1. This CDR3 is 15 amino acids long. The germline gives CDR1 LNHDA, CDR2 SQIVND (reference sequence). With V trimmed by 5 bases and J by 3 bases, 10 bases remained unmatched. The CDR3 nucleotides read TGTGCCAGTAGTCTTCGACAGGGAAGCGGCTACGAGCAGTACTTC. It translates to CASSLRQGSGYEQYF.

At least ten counts were recorded for this clonotype. The V call is TRBV6-1, the J call TRBJ2-7, with TRBD2 matching over 11 bases. The CDR3 is made up of 15 amino acids. Germline V lookup: CDR1 MNHNS, CDR2 SASEGT. V shed 6 bases, J shed 3 bases, and the junction held 7 bases outside the gene matches. CDR3 sequence reads: CASRKTSGDIYEQYF. In DNA form, the CDR3 reads TGTGCCAGCAGAAAGACTAGCGGGGACATCTACGAGCAGTACTTC.

This clonotype was counted at least ten times. The chain links TRBV12-3 or TRBV12-4 to TRBJ1-1; no definite D call. V shed 8 bases and J shed 11 bases, with 15 bases lying between them. This CDR3 has 11 amino acids. CDR3 sequence reads: CASAFNGRAFF. CDR3 coding DNA: TGTGCCAGCGCATTCAATGGTAGGGCTTTCTTT.

The chain joins TRBV3-1 to TRBJ2-1, with TRBD1 matching 7 bases. V was clipped by 4 bases and J by 9 bases; unmatched bases: 6. This CDR3 is 13 amino acids long. Germline CDR1 is LGHDT and CDR2 is YNNKEL (reference sequence). CDR3 coding DNA: TGTGCCAGCAGCCTATACAGGGGTGGTGAGCAGTTCTTC. Its translation is CASSLYRGGEQFF.

There are a few counts of this clonotype. This chain joins TRBV27 and TRBJ1-5, with D possibly matching TRBD1 (6 bases). The V end was cut by 5 bases, the J end by 0 bases, with 17 bases between. CDR1 is MNHEY and CDR2 is SMNVEV in the germline V gene (reference sequence). CDR3 length: 17 amino acids. The CDR3 DNA sequence: TGTGCCAGCAGTCCTGCGCGGACAGAGTATAGCAATCAGCCCCAGCATTTT. It codes for CASSPARTEYSNQPQHF.

The chain couples TRBV20-1 to TRBJ2-5, with 9 bases that match TRBD2. CDR3 length: 17 residues. Germline V CDR1 and CDR2: DFQATT, SNEGSKA (reference sequence). V lost 6 bases and J lost 1; bases outside the gene matches: 15. In DNA, the CDR3 is TGCAGTGCCCCCGGCCCCGTGACTAGCGGAAGCCAAGAGACCCAGTACTTC. Its translation: CSAPGPVTSGSQETQYF.

This clonotype was found a few times. The chain recombines TRBV7-9 with TRBJ1-2; D gene ambiguous. With 5 bases removed from V and 2 bases from J, the gap between germline ends came to 15 bases. CDR1 is SEHNR and CDR2 is FQNEAQ in the germline V gene (reference sequence). CDR3 size: 15 residues. CDR3 sequence reads: CASSETERFNYGYTF. CDR3 sequence (DNA): TGTGCCAGCAGCGAGACGGAGAGGTTCAACTATGGCTACACCTTC.

A few counts support this clonotype. The genes are TRBV27 and TRBJ2-2; D possibly uses TRBD1 or TRBD2 (5 bases each). The CDR3 runs to 16 residues. Between the trimmed V and J ends, which lost 0 bases and 0 bases, there was a span of 8 bases. The V gene's germline CDR1 is MNHEY and CDR2 SMNVEV (reference sequence). The CDR3 DNA reads as TGTGCCAGCAGTTTATCGGGACGGCCGAACACCGGGGAGCTGTTTTTT. Translated: CASSLSGRPNTGELFF.

This clonotype was observed at least ten times. The rearrangement uses TRBV20-1 and TRBJ2-1, with TRBD2 matching over 12 bases. The CDR3 totals 20 residues. The germline V gene encodes CDR1 DFQATT and CDR2 SNEGSKA (reference sequence). Losses at the gene ends were 3 bases for V and 3 bases for J; bases not matched to a gene: 18. In nucleotides, the CDR3 is TGCAGTGCTAGTGGGCAGGGAGGACTAGCGGGGCCCTATATCTACAATGAGCAGTTCTTC. Amino acids: CSASGQGGLAGPYIYNEQFF.

J is TRBJ2-2 and V is TRBV6-1; the D gene is possibly TRBD2 (6 bases). This CDR3 is built from 14 residues. V was clipped by 7 bases and J by 2 bases, with 11 bases between them. CDR1 is MNHNS and CDR2 is SASEGT in the germline V gene. CDR3: CASTRDFNTGELFF. The CDR3 bases are TGTGCCAGCACCCGGGACTTTAACACCGGGGAGCTGTTTTTT.

This clonotype came up a few times. The rearrangement links TRBV4-2 to TRBJ1-6, with D tentatively TRBD1 (5 bases). V was pared by 2 bases and J by 1 base, with 18 bases between. The CDR3 consists of 19 residues. CDR1 and CDR2 from the germline V gene are LGHNA and YNFKEQ. DNA of the CDR3: TGTGCCAGCAGCCAAAATGAGGTTGGGGGAGGGTCCTATAATTCACCCCTCCACTTT. Translating gives CASSQNEVGGGSYNSPLHF.

The chain is built from TRBV29-1 and TRBJ1-5, with 9 bases matching TRBD1. The ends lost 5 bases at V and 10 bases at J; junction bases unmatched: 6. Germline loops: CDR1 SQVTM, CDR2 ANQGSEA. The CDR3 is 12 amino acids. The CDR3 nucleotides read TGCAGCGTTAGGACAGGGGAGGGTCCCCAGCATTTT. Protein sequence: CSVRTGEGPQHF.

The J gene is TRBJ2-7, the V gene TRBV20-1, with D possibly matching TRBD2 (5 bases). V lost 2 bases and J lost 2, with 19 bases in between. This CDR3 spans 16 amino acids. Germline V CDR1 and CDR2: DFQATT, SNEGSKA (reference sequence). CDR3 amino acids: CSARPRSGAPTYEQYF. The CDR3 bases are TGCAGTGCTAGACCCCGAAGCGGAGCCCCTACCTACGAGCAGTACTTC.

This clonotype was seen a few times. This chain joins TRBV7-3 and TRBJ2-1; TRBD2 agrees at 13 bases. J gave up 7 bases and V 5 bases, and 11 bases lay outside the gene matches. Germline loops: CDR1 SGHTA, CDR2 FQGTGA. The CDR3 loop spans 17 amino acids. The CDR3 spells CASSEGLAGDSGNEQFF. CDR3 nucleotides: TGTGCCAGCAGCGAAGGACTAGCGGGAGATTCTGGAAATGAGCAGTTCTTC. The entire variable domain, with the rest obtained from reference TRBV7-3 and TRBJ2-1, is as follows: GAGVSQTPSNKVTEKGKYVELRCDPISGHTALYWYRQSLGQGPEFLIYFQGTGAADDSGLPNDRFFAVRPEGSVSTLKIQRTERGDSAVYLCASSEGLAGDSGNEQFFGPGTRLTVL.

A few counts support this clonotype. The chain employs TRBV12-3 or TRBV12-4 and TRBJ2-3; no firm D call. V was pared by 2 bases and J by 0 bases, with 6 bases between. The CDR3 consists of 14 residues. CDR3 in DNA: TGTGCCAGCAGTTTATCTGCGAGCACAGATACGCAGTATTTT. Amino acids: CASSLSASTDTQYF.

This clonotype was found a few times. The chain is built from TRBV28 and TRBJ2-2, with 9 bases lining up with TRBD1. This CDR3 is 16 amino acids long. Trimming at V came to 5 bases and at J to 4 bases, leaving 8 bases not matched to a gene. Germline V gene sequence: CDR1 MDHEN, CDR2 SYDVKM. The CDR3 DNA is TGTGCCAGCAGTCCCGCCTACAGGGGGCCCACCGGGGAGCTGTTTTTT. Its protein product is CASSPAYRGPTGELFF.

This rearrangement joins TRBV28 to TRBJ1-2; D ambiguous. CDR1 is MDHEN, CDR2 SYDVKM, per germline. This CDR3 is 14 amino acids long. The V end was cut by 2 bases, the J end by 8 bases, with 15 bases between. The CDR3 protein is CASSLMAERRGYTF. CDR3 DNA: TGTGCCAGCAGTTTAATGGCCGAGAGAAGGGGCTACACCTTC.

The chain combines TRBV20-1 with TRBJ2-5; TRBD1 is a possible D gene (6 bases). Trimming took off 1 base at V and 2 bases at J, with 14 bases between the two ends. The CDR3 runs to 15 residues. CDR1 is DFQATT, CDR2 SNEGSKA, per germline (reference sequence). CDR3 sequence (DNA): TGCAGTGCTAGAGGGGTACGGGACAAACAAGAGACCCAGTACTTC. Protein sequence: CSARGVRDKQETQYF.

The rearrangement uses TRBV7-2 and TRBJ1-5; D possibly corresponds to TRBD1 (5 bases). CDR1 and CDR2 (germline): SGHTA, FQGNSA. Trimming left V 5 bases short and J 3 bases short, with 14 bases between. The CDR3 has 15 residues. This chain's CDR3 is CASSTTGGLNQPQHF. DNA for the CDR3: TGTGCCAGCAGCACCACGGGGGGTCTCAATCAGCCCCAGCATTTT.

J is TRBJ1-2 and V is TRBV10-3; no reliable D call. The CDR3 has 14 residues. V dropped 7 bases and J dropped 0 bases, with 12 bases sitting between them. CDR1 and CDR2 (germline): ENHRY, SYGVKD. The CDR3 sequence: CAITGRDANYGYTF. The CDR3 region has the DNA TGTGCCATCACTGGTAGAGACGCTAACTATGGCTACACCTTC.

This clonotype was detected only a few times. It is likely a read error, because the conserved phenylalanine at the end of the CDR3 is missing. V usage is TRBV9 and J usage is TRBJ2-1, with TRBD2 identical over 8 bases. Germline-derived CDR1 and CDR2 are SGDLS and YYNGEE. V gave up 0 bases and J gave up 4 bases; unmatched junction bases: 3. The CDR3 sequence is 15 residues long. For the CDR3, the DNA is TGTGCCAGCAGCGTAGGGGCGGGGGGATACAATGAGCAGTTCTTG. It codes for CASSVGAGGYNEQFL.

The genes are TRBV6-2 or TRBV6-3 and TRBJ1-1; no firm D call. Germline assignment: CDR1 MNHEY and CDR2 SVGEGT. This CDR3 region has 16 residues. Trimming cost V 0 bases and J 2 bases, with 13 bases left between them. The CDR3: CASSYSQTEINTEAFF. Written as DNA, the CDR3 is TGTGCCAGCAGTTACTCTCAAACAGAGATTAACACTGAAGCTTTCTTT.

This chain uses TRBV5-1 with TRBJ2-5, with D uncertain. The germline gives CDR1 SGHRS, CDR2 YFSETQ. CDR3 length: 14 residues. V gave up 0 bases and J gave up 1 base, with 7 bases separating them. The CDR3 sequence is CASSLAGLQETQYF. For the CDR3, the DNA is TGCGCCAGCAGCTTGGCCGGGCTCCAAGAGACCCAGTACTTC.

The sample holds many counts of this clonotype. The chain links TRBV2 to TRBJ1-2, with D unclear. The CDR3 totals 12 residues. Germline loops: CDR1 SNHLY, CDR2 FYNNEI. The V end lost 9 bases, the J end lost 0 bases, and 8 bases lay between the germline ends. The DNA for the CDR3 is TGTGCCAGGAGCGGGGCTAACTATGGCTACACCTTC. Its protein product is CARSGANYGYTF.